The sequence of this T cell receptor beta chain was determined in a study of STAT3 mutations in large granular lymphocyte leukemia. Study-level information: Roughly half of the longitudinally sequenced T-LGLL patients carried detectable canonical activating STAT3 mutations.

General study findings and limits: In T-cell large granular lymphocyte leukemia, about half of patients showed multiple immunodominant subclonotypes. All newly emerging clones after therapy were STAT3 wild type. In several patients, dominant TCR clone burden exceeded STAT3 mutant burden.

Average productive template count per sample was around 40,000. TCRdb keeps only in-frame clones here, not all; method: immunoSEQ multiplex PCR. The profile shows tens of thousands of clones, about 94% of them singletons. Comment on this clone: The antigen is unknown.

After removal of 10 bases from V and 11 bases from J, the junction contained 14 bases not matched to a gene. The germline gives CDR1 WNHNN, CDR2 SYGVQD (reference sequence). This CDR3 contains 13 residues. The clonotype was recovered from a middle-aged man with T-cell large granular lymphocyte leukemia. Some clones in this sample may be carry-over from other donors' samples. This chain connects TRBV10-1 to TRBJ1-5; TRBD1 matches at 7 bases. The sequenced material came from peripheral blood mononuclear cells. This chain's CDR3 is CANSGGPRPSQHF. Written as DNA, the CDR3 is TGCGCCAACTCAGGGGGGCCTCGGCCGTCCCAGCATTTT.